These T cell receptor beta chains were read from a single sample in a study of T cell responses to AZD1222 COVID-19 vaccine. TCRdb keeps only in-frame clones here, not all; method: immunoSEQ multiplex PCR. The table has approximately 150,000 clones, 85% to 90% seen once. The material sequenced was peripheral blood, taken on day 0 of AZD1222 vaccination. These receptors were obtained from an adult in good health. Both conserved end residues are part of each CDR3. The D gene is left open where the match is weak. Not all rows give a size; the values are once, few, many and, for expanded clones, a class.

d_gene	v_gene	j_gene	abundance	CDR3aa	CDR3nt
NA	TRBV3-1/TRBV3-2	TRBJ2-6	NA	CASSRGGGNSGANVLTF	TGTGCCAGCAGCCGGGGAGGAGGGAACTCTGGGGCCAACGTCCTGACTTTC
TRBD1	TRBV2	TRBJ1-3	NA	CASTVGDRKTGGNTIYF	TGTGCCAGCACTGTGGGGGACAGAAAAACGGGGGGAAACACCATATATTTT
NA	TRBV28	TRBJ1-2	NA	CASSLVRGGYTF	TGTGCCAGCAGTTTAGTCAGGGGCGGCTACACCTTC
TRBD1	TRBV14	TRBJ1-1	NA	CASSLMTGRNTEAFF	TGTGCCAGCAGCCTTATGACAGGGCGGAACACTGAAGCTTTCTTT
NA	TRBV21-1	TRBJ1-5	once	CASSSRGFNQPQHF	TGTGCCAGCAGCAGCAGGGGATTCAATCAGCCCCAGCATTTT
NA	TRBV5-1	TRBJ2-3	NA	CASSLEDALTDTQYF	TGCGCCAGCAGCTTGGAGGACGCCCTCACAGATACGCAGTATTTT
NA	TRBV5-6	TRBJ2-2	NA	CASSLGRLRVELFF	TGTGCCAGCAGCTTGGGACGGCTTCGGGTGGAGCTGTTTTTT
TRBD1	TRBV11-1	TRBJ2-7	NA	CASSLEVTGARYEQYF	TGTGCCAGCAGCTTAGAAGTGACAGGGGCCCGCTACGAGCAGTACTTC
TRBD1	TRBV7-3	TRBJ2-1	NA	CASSLTGASYNEQFF	TGTGCCAGCAGCTTGACAGGGGCTTCCTACAATGAGCAGTTCTTC
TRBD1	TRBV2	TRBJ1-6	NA	CASRPTGGSSPLHF	TGTGCCAGCAGACCGACAGGGGGTAGTTCACCCCTCCACTTT
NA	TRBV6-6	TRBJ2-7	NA	CASSYPTGTAGIEQYF	TGTGCCAGCAGTTACCCAACCGGGACGGCGGGGATAGAGCAGTACTTC
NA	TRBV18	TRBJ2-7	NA	CASSTQSTYEQYF	TGTGCCAGCTCAACACAGTCAACCTACGAGCAGTACTTC
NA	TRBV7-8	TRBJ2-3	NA	CASSLGSSVGTDTQYF	TGTGCCAGCAGCTTAGGCTCTAGCGTAGGCACAGATACGCAGTATTTT
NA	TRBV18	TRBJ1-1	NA	CASSPRSGLGYTEAFF	TGTGCCAGCTCACCACGGTCGGGGTTAGGGTACACTGAAGCTTTCTTT
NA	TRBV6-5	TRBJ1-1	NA	CASRGGTNTEAFF	TGTGCCTCCAGGGGAGGTACGAACACTGAAGCTTTCTTT
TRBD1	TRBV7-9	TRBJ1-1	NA	CASSLQGAANTEAFF	TGTGCCAGCAGCTTACAGGGGGCAGCGAACACTGAAGCTTTCTTT
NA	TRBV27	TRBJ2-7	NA	CASSPGRTTYEQYF	TGTGCCAGCAGTCCAGGGAGGACAACCTACGAGCAGTACTTC
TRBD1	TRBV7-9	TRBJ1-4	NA	CASSRDSNEKLFF	TGTGCCAGCAGCCGGGACAGTAATGAAAAACTGTTTTTT
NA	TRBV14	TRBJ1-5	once	CASSQEDRGVNQPQHF	TGTGCCAGCAGCCAAGAGGACCGGGGGGTAAATCAGCCCCAGCATTTT
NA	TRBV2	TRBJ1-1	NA	CASEVGAGKNTEAFF	TGTGCCAGCGAGGTGGGGGCCGGAAAGAACACTGAAGCTTTCTTT
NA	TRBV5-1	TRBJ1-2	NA	CASSLNRDNYGYTF	TGCGCCAGCAGCCTCAACCGGGACAACTATGGCTACACCTTC
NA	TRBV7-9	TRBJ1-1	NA	CASEQGSNTEAFF	TGTGCCAGCGAACAGGGATCGAACACTGAAGCTTTCTTT
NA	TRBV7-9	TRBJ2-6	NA	CASSPGGAGQLFLANVLTF	TGTGCCAGCAGCCCCGGGGGCGCTGGACAGTTATTTTTGGCCAACGTCCTGACTTTC
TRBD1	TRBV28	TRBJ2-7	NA	CASRAGTGRYEQYF	TGTGCCAGCAGAGCCGGGACAGGAAGGTACGAGCAGTACTTC